This section outlines one T cell receptor (beta chain) sequence together with its context. The sample is drawn from a study of T cell changes during pregnancy in multiple sclerosis. Some clones are missing from TCRdb's copy, which holds only in-frame ones; the method was immunoSEQ multiplex PCR. Of around 100,000 clones in the sample, 90% to 95% are singletons; the top ten hold approximately 1%. This receptor was obtained from a female donor with multiple sclerosis, enrolled in a pregnancy study. Sequencing was performed on peripheral blood, taken before pregnancy.

Here the CDR3 DNA reads TGTGCCAGCAGCTTTGGGGGGAGCTCCTACGAGCAGTACTTC. Translation: CASSFGGSSYEQYF. This chain uses TRBV5-8 with TRBJ2-7, with a tentative D call TRBD2 (6 bases). V was pared by 2 bases and J by 0 bases, with 9 bases between. The CDR3 has 14 residues. Per the germline V gene, CDR1 is SGHTS and CDR2 is YDEGEE.